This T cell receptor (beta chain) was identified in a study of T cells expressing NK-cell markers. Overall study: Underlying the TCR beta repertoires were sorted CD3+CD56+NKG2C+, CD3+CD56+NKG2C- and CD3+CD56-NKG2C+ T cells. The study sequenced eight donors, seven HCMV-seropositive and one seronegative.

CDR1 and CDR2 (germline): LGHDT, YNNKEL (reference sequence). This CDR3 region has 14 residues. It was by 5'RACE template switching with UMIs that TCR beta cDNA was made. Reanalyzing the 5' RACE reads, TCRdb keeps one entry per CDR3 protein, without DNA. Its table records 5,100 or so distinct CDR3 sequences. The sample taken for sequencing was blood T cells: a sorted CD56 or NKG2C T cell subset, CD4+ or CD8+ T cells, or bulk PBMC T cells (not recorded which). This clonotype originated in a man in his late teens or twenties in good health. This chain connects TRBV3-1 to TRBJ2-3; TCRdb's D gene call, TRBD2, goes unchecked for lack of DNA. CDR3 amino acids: CASSQSGSPDTQYF.